The rows below give T cell receptor beta chains drawn from one sample of a study of T cell repertoires in cytomegalovirus infection. These receptors are not linked to any known antigen. TCRdb re-called the reads with MiXCR, one entry per CDR3 protein. The table shows about 55,000 distinct CDR3 sequences, with roughly 20% occurring only once. The source was CD8+ T cells from cultured PBMCs, collected from culture after CMV antigen stimulation. The receptor set was obtained from a human donor in good health (CMV status not recorded). Some clones in this sample may be carry-over from other donors' samples. The CDR3 runs from the conserved cysteine through the conserved F or W. A D gene is named only where the DNA matches it firmly. Some rows have no size entry. The others give once, few or many, or a class for an expanded clone.

j_call | d_call | clone_size | v_call | cdr3_nt | cdr3_aa
TRBJ2-1 | . | few | TRBV7-9 | TGTGCCAGCAGCTTAGGGGCAGGGGTTGGTGAGCAGTTCTTC | CASSLGAGVGEQFF
TRBJ2-1 | . | few | TRBV2 | TGTGCCAGCAGCGAGCGTGGCAGGGACATCTCCTACAATGAGCAGTTCTTC | CASSERGRDISYNEQFF
TRBJ1-6 | . | . | TRBV20-1 | TGCAGTGCTAGAGCCCCGACAGAGCCTTATAATTCACCCCTCCACTTT | CSARAPTEPYNSPLHF
TRBJ1-4 | TRBD1 | . | TRBV6-1 | TGTGCCAGCAGTGAAGTCTCGGCAGGGGGGGATTGGAGTGAAAAACTGTTTTTT | CASSEVSAGGDWSEKLFF
TRBJ2-3 | . | . | TRBV19 | TGTGCCAGTAGAGACTCGGGACGGTCTCTCACAGATACGCAGTATTTT | CASRDSGRSLTDTQYF
TRBJ1-4 | . | few | TRBV12-3/TRBV12-4 | TGTGCCAGCAGTCCAGGGACGGGAGTATTCGACGAAAAACTGTTTTTT | CASSPGTGVFDEKLFF
TRBJ2-1 | . | many | TRBV6-2/TRBV6-3 | TGTGCCAGCAGTTACTCATTAGAGTACAATGAGCAGTTCTTC | CASSYSLEYNEQFF
TRBJ2-5 | . | . | TRBV19 | TGTGCCAGCGGGAGTGATGAAGGGAAACAAGAGACCCAGTACTTC | CASGSDEGKQETQYF
TRBJ1-5 | . | . | TRBV19 | TGTGCCAGTAGTATCCAGGGAGGGTCGCCCCAGCATTTT | CASSIQGGSPQHF
TRBJ1-2 | TRBD1 | few | TRBV7-9 | TGTGCCAGCAGCGCCCAGGCCCCGACAGGGGGCTTAGGCTACACCTTC | CASSAQAPTGGLGYTF
TRBJ2-7 | TRBD2 | few | TRBV4-3 | TGCGCCAGCAGCCTCCATCCCGGGACTAGCGGGAGAGACTACGAGCAGTACTTC | CASSLHPGTSGRDYEQYF
TRBJ2-7 | . | few | TRBV4-3 | TGCGCCAGCAGCCAAGAATGGTACGGGGCGAGAGCGGACGAGCAGTACTTC | CASSQEWYGARADEQYF
TRBJ2-1 | . | many | TRBV28 | TGTGCCAGCACCTATAGGGGATTATGGCATGAGCAGTTCTTC | CASTYRGLWHEQFF
TRBJ2-4 | . | . | TRBV6-1 | TGTGCCAGCAGTGAACGTCTAGCCAAAAACATTCAGTACTTC | CASSERLAKNIQYF
TRBJ2-7 | TRBD2 | . | TRBV27 | TGTGCCAGCAGACTAGCGGGATCGAACGAGCAGTACTTC | CASRLAGSNEQYF
TRBJ2-1 | TRBD2 | . | TRBV7-9 | TGTGCCAGCAGTCAGCCCCTAGCGGGAGGGCCCGATGAGCAGTTCTTC | CASSQPLAGGPDEQFF
TRBJ1-4 | TRBD1 | many | TRBV7-8 | TGTGCCAGCAGCGAACAGGGGAGGAATGAAAAACTGTTTTTT | CASSEQGRNEKLFF
TRBJ2-6 | . | . | TRBV29-1 | TGCAGCGTTGAACCAGGGGCTGGGGCCAACGTCCTGACTTTC | CSVEPGAGANVLTF
TRBJ2-7 | TRBD2 | few | TRBV7-8 | TGTGCCAGCAGCTTAAGCGGACTAGCCGCTTCCTACGAGCAGTACTTC | CASSLSGLAASYEQYF
TRBJ2-5 | . | few | TRBV6-6 | TGTGCCAGCAGTTACCTCAATGAGGAGGAGACCCAGTACTTC | CASSYLNEEETQYF
TRBJ2-5 | TRBD1 | . | TRBV28 | TGTGCCAGCAGTATACAGGGGGGAGAGACCCAGTACTTC | CASSIQGGETQYF
TRBJ2-5 | . | few | TRBV28 | TGTGCCAGCAGACCCAGGAAGGAGACCCAGTACTTC | CASRPRKETQYF
TRBJ2-7 | . | . | TRBV5-6 | TGTGCCAGCAGCCCATCTTACGGGTACGGTCTAACGACCTACGAGCAGTACTTC | CASSPSYGYGLTTYEQYF
TRBJ1-4 | . | . | TRBV12-3/TRBV12-4 | TGTGCCAGCAGTCCCGGTTTGGAAAATGAAAAACTGTTTTTT | CASSPGLENEKLFF
TRBJ2-1 | TRBD2 | few | TRBV6-5 | TGTGCCAGCAGTTACTCACAAGCGGGAGGTGATGAGCAGTTCTTC | CASSYSQAGGDEQFF
TRBJ2-5 | . | few | TRBV7-9 | TGTGCCAGCAGCTCGTCTCAAGTGGAGACCCAGTACTTC | CASSSSQVETQYF
TRBJ2-5 | . | few | TRBV27 | TGTGCCAGCAGTTTATCGCCCAGGACCCAAGAGACCCAGTACTTC | CASSLSPRTQETQYF
TRBJ1-2 | TRBD1 | many | TRBV5-1 | TGCGCCAGCAGCCCGCACACAGGGGGCTATAACTATGGCTACACCTTC | CASSPHTGGYNYGYTF
TRBJ1-2 | TRBD1 | few | TRBV28 | TGTGCCAGCAGTTTTCCGGGACAGGGGCACACGGACTATGGCTACACCTTC | CASSFPGQGHTDYGYTF
TRBJ1-5 | . | . | TRBV7-9 | TGTGCCAGCAGCCCTCGGGAGAATCAGCCCCAGCATTTT | CASSPRENQPQHF
TRBJ2-1 | TRBD2 | . | TRBV7-2 | TGTGCCAGCAGCCTACCCGGGACTAGCGTAGTTCAGTTCTTC | CASSLPGTSVVQFF
TRBJ2-7 | TRBD2 | many | TRBV7-2 | TGTGCCAGCAGCCCCCTTGGGACTAGCGGGAACGGTGAGCAGTACTTC | CASSPLGTSGNGEQYF
TRBJ1-2 | . | . | TRBV27 | TGTGCCAGCAGTTTTGACGCCGCCTATGGCTACACCTTC | CASSFDAAYGYTF
TRBJ1-1 | . | once | TRBV27 | TGTGCCAGCAGTTCCCAACAGGGAGGCACTGAAGCTTTCTTT | CASSSQQGGTEAFF
TRBJ2-7 | TRBD1 | . | TRBV12-3/TRBV12-4 | TGTGCCAGCAGTTTAGCCCACGACAGGGTAATGCCCTACGAGCAGTACTTC | CASSLAHDRVMPYEQYF
TRBJ1-2 | . | few | TRBV12-3/TRBV12-4 | TGTGCCAGCAGTTTCTCCGGCAGGCCGTCCTATGGCTACACCTTC | CASSFSGRPSYGYTF
TRBJ1-1 | TRBD1 | . | TRBV27 | TGTGCCAGCAGTGTGGGACAGGGATACACTGAAGCTTTCTTT | CASSVGQGYTEAFF
TRBJ2-3 | TRBD1 | many | TRBV7-9 | TGTGCCAGCACCCCCGTAGACAGGGGACGCACAGATACGCAGTATTTT | CASTPVDRGRTDTQYF
TRBJ1-5 | . | few | TRBV20-1 | TGCAGTGCGTTATATAGCAATCAGCCCCAGCATTTT | CSALYSNQPQHF
TRBJ1-4 | . | . | TRBV7-2 | TGTGCCAGCAGCTGGGGCATTGGGTCTAATGAAAAACTGTTTTTT | CASSWGIGSNEKLFF
TRBJ2-7 | . | . | TRBV7-2 | TGTGCCAGCAGCTTCAGTCGGCCAGGGAAGTACGAGCAGTACTTC | CASSFSRPGKYEQYF
TRBJ2-5 | . | . | TRBV7-2 | TGTGCCAGCAGCTTGAACAAACGGGAGAGGGAGACCCAGTACTTC | CASSLNKRERETQYF
TRBJ2-1 | . | few | TRBV6-2/TRBV6-3 | TGTGCCAGCAGTTCACAGGGCTACAATGAGCAGTTCTTC | CASSSQGYNEQFF
TRBJ2-7 | TRBD1 | few | TRBV7-2 | TGTGCCAGCAGCCCGCCCAACAGGGGTGGTCGCTACGAGCAGTACTTC | CASSPPNRGGRYEQYF
TRBJ1-6 | . | many | TRBV28 | TGTGCCAGCATTAGGGGTTGGGAAGCGAATTCACCCCTCCACTTT | CASIRGWEANSPLHF
TRBJ2-1 | . | few | TRBV7-3 | TGTGCCAGCACCGTAGGGGGGGGCCTTTCTAATGAGCAGTTCTTC | CASTVGGGLSNEQFF
TRBJ1-3 | . | . | TRBV6-6 | TGTGCCAGCAGTTACGACTACTCTGGAAACACCATATATTTT | CASSYDYSGNTIYF
TRBJ2-1 | TRBD2 | few | TRBV7-2 | TGTGCCAGCAGCGGGGTTGGTAGCGGGAGCCAATCCTACAATGAGCAGTTCTTC | CASSGVGSGSQSYNEQFF
TRBJ2-1 | . | many | TRBV28 | TGTGCCAGCAGTGGAGTAACGAATTACAATGAGCAGTTCTTC | CASSGVTNYNEQFF
TRBJ2-3 | . | . | TRBV4-1 | TGCGCCAGCAGCCAAGATCGACCCCCTAGGATAGATACGCAGTATTTT | CASSQDRPPRIDTQYF
TRBJ2-7 | . | . | TRBV4-3 | TGCGCCAGCAGCCAGGCCCTCCAGGGGTACGAGCAGTACTTC | CASSQALQGYEQYF
TRBJ2-1 | TRBD2 | few | TRBV12-3/TRBV12-4 | TGTGCCAGCAGTTTATCGTCCCGCGGGAGAAGAACCTACAATGAGCAGTTCTTC | CASSLSSRGRRTYNEQFF